This TCR beta chain emerged from a study of T-cell memory formation after mild COVID-19. Across the whole study: TCR clusters largely stayed donor specific.

General study points: Pre-infection memory held some responding clones, suggesting pre-existing cross-reactive T cells responded. Most CD4+ clones that shrank were in CM and EM, while CD8+ ones turned up in EMRA.

To note about this clonotype: Its antigen is unknown.

The germline V gene encodes CDR1 DFQATT and CDR2 SNEGSKA (reference sequence). The CDR3 covers 14 residues. Trimming pared 3 bases from V and 1 base from J, leaving 12 bases between. Libraries for TCRalpha and TCRbeta carried sample barcodes and unique molecular identifiers via 5'RACE. TCRdb used MiXCR to reprocess the 5' RACE reads, holding one entry per CDR3 protein. The data contain roughly 450,000 distinct CDR3 sequences, approximately 18% of them singletons. The sequenced sample consisted of PBMCs or a T cell subset sorted from them (not recorded which). The clonotype originates from an adult woman who had mild COVID-19 (a few samples of this study predate the infection). Cell type and time point are not known. This chain links TRBV20-1 with TRBJ1-1, with D unclear. CDR3 in DNA: TGCAGTGCTAGCGCGGCTGGTAAGAACACTGAAGCTTTCTTT. Protein product: CSASAAGKNTEAFF.